This entry lists 19 T cell receptor beta chains sequenced from one sample in a study of blood T cell repertoires in COVID-19. TCRdb keeps only in-frame clones here, not all; method: immunoSEQ multiplex PCR. Of some 380,000 clones listed, roughly 89% are singletons. Sequencing input: peripheral blood. The receptors here all came from a man aged 18 to 30 with active or convalescent COVID-19.

The chain joins TRBV6-5 to TRBJ1-6; TRBD1 matches 8 bases. CDR1 is MNHEY and CDR2 is SVGAGI in the germline V gene. With V trimmed by 6 bases and J by 0 bases, 4 bases remained unmatched. This CDR3 has 16 residues. In DNA, the CDR3 is TGTGCCAGCAGCTACGACAGGGGCTCCTATAATTCACCCCTCCACTTT. This gives the protein CASSYDRGSYNSPLHF.

The V call is TRBV27, the J call TRBJ2-1; 9 nucleotides align to TRBD1. This CDR3 is 14 amino acids long. The germline gives CDR1 MNHEY, CDR2 SMNVEV (reference sequence). With V trimmed by 2 bases and J by 6 bases, 2 bases remained unmatched. The CDR3 bases are TGTGCCAGCAGTTTACCGGGACAGGGCAATGAGCAGTTCTTC. Amino acid sequence: CASSLPGQGNEQFF.

V usage is TRBV6-2 or TRBV6-3 and J usage is TRBJ2-7, with 9 bases matching TRBD1. The CDR3 is made up of 20 amino acids. Germline values: CDR1 MNHEY, CDR2 SVGEGT. The J segment lost 2 bases and the V segment lost 2 bases, leaving 19 bases of the junction unmatched. The CDR3 region is CASSYDPDYLGTGRTYEQYF. The CDR3 nucleotides read TGTGCCAGCAGTTACGACCCGGATTACCTCGGGACAGGGAGGACCTACGAGCAGTACTTC.

CDR3 protein: CASSLSAGNGYTF. The CDR3 DNA is TGTGCCAGCAGTTTATCTGCCGGGAATGGCTACACCTTC. The rearrangement uses TRBV12-3 or TRBV12-4 and TRBJ1-2, with no clear D. CDR3 size: 13 residues. The ends were cut back, 2 bases at V and 6 bases at J, with 10 bases in the middle.

The V gene is TRBV9, the J gene TRBJ1-5; D unresolved. Germline loops: CDR1 SGDLS, CDR2 YYNGEE. Trimming took 0 bases from V and 1 from J, leaving 8 bases between them. This CDR3 comprises 15 residues. CDR3 coding DNA: TGTGCCAGCAGCGTAGGTGGAGCCAGCAATCAGCCCCAGCATTTT. This sequence encodes CASSVGGASNQPQHF.

V usage is TRBV4-1 and J usage is TRBJ2-2, with 11 bases that match TRBD2. From germline, CDR1 is MGHRA and CDR2 YSYEKL. CDR3 length: 16 amino acids. The trim removed 0 bases at V and 5 bases at J, leaving 2 bases unmatched. The DNA of the CDR3 is TGCGCCAGCAGCCAAGAGCCTAGCGGGAGGACCGGGGAGCTGTTTTTT. This sequence encodes CASSQEPSGRTGELFF.

This clone ranks as medium-sized. The chain combines TRBV21-1 with TRBJ2-5; the table calls TRBD1, which could not be checked here. TRBV21-1 constitutes a pseudogene. CDR3 length equals 16 residues. The DNA for the CDR3 is TGTGCCAGCAGCAAAGGCCCGGGACAGGGGATGGAGACCCAGTACTTC. Translating gives CASSKGPGQGMETQYF.

Concerning this clone: A far larger clone is only one base removed, so a read error is likely. This chain links TRBV2 with TRBJ2-1; 7 nucleotides match TRBD1. Trimming removed 7 bases from V and 7 bases from J; junction bases left unmatched: 4. The CDR3 is 12 amino acids. The germline CDR1 and CDR2 sequences are SNHLY and FYNNEI. This CDR3 is CASNRDRNEQFF. The CDR3 nucleotides read TGTGCCAGCAACCGGGACAGAAATGAGCAGTTCTTC.

This chain joins TRBV12-3 or TRBV12-4 and TRBJ2-7; TRBD2 is a possible D gene (6 bases). V shed 6 bases and J shed 6 bases, with 9 bases lying between them. This CDR3 is 11 amino acids long. The CDR3 loop is CASRRTTEQYF. Written as DNA, the CDR3 is TGTGCCAGCAGAAGGACTACCGAGCAGTACTTC.

This sequence joins TRBV4-3 and TRBJ1-5, with TRBD1 matching 8 bases. V lost 1 base and J lost 4; bases outside the gene matches: 3. Germline V gene data show CDR1 as LGHNA and CDR2 as YSLEER. The CDR3 sequence is 15 residues long. The CDR3 DNA reads TGCGCCAGCAGCCAAGGGACAGGGAGGAATCAGCCCCAGCATTTT. It encodes CASSQGTGRNQPQHF.

This sequence joins TRBV7-8 and TRBJ2-5; 7 bases map to TRBD1. The CDR3 is made up of 15 amino acids. The J segment lost 5 bases and the V segment lost 3 bases, leaving 9 bases of the junction unmatched. Germline V gives CDR1 SGHVS, CDR2 FQNEAQ. CDR3 region: CASSFTQTGWETQYF. As DNA, the CDR3 is TGTGCCAGCAGCTTTACCCAGACAGGGTGGGAGACCCAGTACTTC.

This clone was found once. This chain links TRBV2 with TRBJ1-1; D might be TRBD1 (5 bases). V was shortened by 8 bases and J by 2 bases, with 15 bases between the two germline ends. From germline, CDR1 is SNHLY and CDR2 FYNNEI. The CDR3 is made up of 14 amino acids. CDR3: CASLAGRANTEAFF. Here the CDR3 DNA reads TGTGCCAGCCTCGCCGGCAGGGCTAACACTGAAGCTTTCTTT.

The chain uses TRBV9 and TRBJ2-3, with TRBD1 matching 7 bases. This CDR3 has 14 residues. Looked up from germline, CDR1 is SGDLS and CDR2 is YYNGEE. The V and J ends lost 3 bases and 2 bases, in that order; junction bases with no gene match: 3. In DNA form, the CDR3 reads TGTGCCAGCAGCGGGGGGACAGTCACAGATACGCAGTATTTT. Translating it yields CASSGGTVTDTQYF.

V gene TRBV7-6 combines with J gene TRBJ1-1, with D hard to call. The V end lost 2 bases, the J end lost 2 bases, and 3 bases lay between the germline ends. Germline V CDR1 and CDR2: SGHVS, FNYEAQ. The CDR3 loop spans 12 amino acids. CDR3 region: CASSLLNTEAFF. Here the CDR3 DNA reads TGTGCCAGCAGCTTACTTAACACTGAAGCTTTCTTT.

The chain recombines TRBV28 with TRBJ2-5, with 7 bases identical to TRBD2. Per germline, CDR1 MDHEN and CDR2 SYDVKM. The CDR3 covers 16 residues. Losses at the gene ends were 4 bases for V and 4 bases for J; bases not matched to a gene: 12. CDR3 sequence: CASSSPGLGGGETQYF. The CDR3, as DNA: TGTGCCAGCAGTTCCCCTGGGTTGGGCGGGGGAGAGACCCAGTACTTC.

In this sample, this clone turned up once. The chain combines TRBV19 with TRBJ2-7; 8 positions match TRBD1. V shed 3 bases and J 4 bases; nucleotides not matched to a gene: 8. The CDR3 is made up of 15 amino acids. Germline V gene data show CDR1 as LNHDA and CDR2 as SQIVND (reference sequence). The CDR3 spells CASSIRTGRDYEQYF. In DNA, the CDR3 is TGTGCCAGTAGTATCAGGACAGGGCGAGATTACGAGCAGTACTTC.

The chain couples TRBV5-1 to TRBJ2-6; D possibly corresponds to TRBD1 (6 bases). Looked up from germline, CDR1 is SGHRS and CDR2 is YFSETQ. Deletions cut 4 bases from V and 7 bases from J, with 18 bases between. The CDR3 is made up of 16 amino acids. The CDR3 protein is CASSRTGTTLANVLTF. CDR3 nucleotide sequence: TGCGCCAGCAGCAGGACCGGGACAACGCTCGCCAACGTCCTGACTTTC.

This chain links TRBV7-3 with TRBJ2-3, with D perhaps matching TRBD2 (7 bases). Germline CDR1 reads SGHTA; CDR2 reads FQGTGA. V lost 0 bases and J lost 6, with 10 bases in between. The CDR3 is 14 residues long. This CDR3 reads CASSLTGGRDTQYF. DNA of the CDR3: TGTGCCAGCAGCTTAACGGGGGGGCGCGATACGCAGTATTTT.

J is TRBJ1-1 and V is TRBV4-1; 8 nucleotides align to TRBD1. V gave up 6 bases and J gave up 8 bases; unmatched junction bases: 8. There are 13 residues in the CDR3. CDR1 MGHRA and CDR2 YSYEKL come from the germline V gene. CDR3 in amino acids: CASRDRVGPEAFF. DNA for the CDR3: TGCGCCAGCAGGGACAGGGTGGGACCAGAAGCTTTCTTT.